The 14 T cell receptor beta chains below were found in one sample sequenced in a study of cytomegalovirus exposure and HLA in healthy donors. The data were produced by immunoSEQ multiplex PCR, yet TCRdb's version contains in-frame clones alone and is incomplete. The sample records around 130,000 clones, over 75% being singletons. Sample: PBMCs. All receptors derive from a woman in her 30s in good health and CMV-seronegative.

This rearrangement joins TRBV6-5 to TRBJ1-5, with 9 positions matching TRBD1. Germline values: CDR1 MNHEY, CDR2 SVGAGI. This CDR3 contains 15 residues. The V segment lost 7 bases and the J segment 2 bases; nucleotides outside the gene matches: 6. CDR3 residues: CASTFRDRGNQPQHF. The CDR3 DNA follows: TGTGCCAGCACCTTCCGGGACAGGGGCAATCAGCCCCAGCATTTT.

V is TRBV4-3 and J is TRBJ1-5; 8 bases are shared with TRBD1. CDR1 is LGHNA and CDR2 is YSLEER in the germline V gene. This CDR3 is built from 13 residues. Losses at the gene ends were 4 bases for V and 6 bases for J; bases not matched to a gene: 2. The CDR3 DNA reads as TGCGCCAGCAGCCTTACAGGGGGTCAGCCCCAGCATTTT. It is translated as CASSLTGGQPQHF.

The CDR3 sequence: CASSLPGQGNSPLHF. The CDR3 DNA is TGTGCCAGCAGCCTGCCGGGACAGGGGAATTCACCCCTCCACTTT. The rearrangement uses TRBV5-6 and TRBJ1-6; 10 bases map to TRBD1. The length of the CDR3 is 15 residues. After removal of 4 bases from V and 7 bases from J, the junction contained 5 bases not matched to a gene. Germline CDR1 reads SGHDT; CDR2 reads YYEEEE.

The chain recombines TRBV18 with TRBJ2-5, with 11 nucleotides matching TRBD1. The V segment lost 6 bases and the J segment 5 bases; nucleotides outside the gene matches: 5. The germline gives CDR1 KGHSH, CDR2 LQKENI. The CDR3 extends over 14 amino acids. This CDR3 reads CASSAGTGGETQYF. The CDR3 bases are TGTGCCAGCTCGGCCGGGACAGGGGGTGAGACCCAGTACTTC.

The chain is built from TRBV7-2 and TRBJ1-2; D is unclear. Deletions cut 1 base from V and 7 bases from J, with 4 bases between. The germline CDR1 and CDR2 sequences are SGHTA and FQGNSA. The CDR3 extends over 11 amino acids. CDR3 protein: CASSLDSGYTF. CDR3 DNA: TGTGCCAGCAGCTTAGACTCTGGCTACACCTTC.

The chain has TRBV27 and TRBJ2-7, with D possibly TRBD1 on 6 matching bases. V lost 4 bases and J lost 5, with 12 bases in between. This CDR3 region has 13 residues. The germline V gene encodes CDR1 MNHEY and CDR2 SMNVEV (reference sequence). The CDR3 loop reads CASSSLTGNEQYF. The CDR3 DNA reads TGTGCCAGCAGTTCCCTGACAGGAAACGAGCAGTACTTC.

The J gene is TRBJ1-5, the V gene TRBV5-5, with a possible D match to TRBD1 (5 bases). The germline V gene encodes CDR1 SGHKS and CDR2 YYEKEE (reference sequence). The CDR3 sequence is 14 residues long. Trimming left V 4 bases short and J 1 base short, with 9 bases between. CDR3: CASSRGGSNQPQHF. CDR3 nucleotides: TGTGCCAGCAGCCGGGGGGGAAGCAATCAGCCCCAGCATTTT.

The V gene is TRBV6-5, the J gene TRBJ2-5, with a tentative D call TRBD2 (6 bases). Germline CDR1 is MNHEY and CDR2 is SVGAGI. CDR3 length: 14 amino acids. Between the trimmed V and J ends, which lost 5 bases and 4 bases, there was a span of 14 bases. The CDR3 nucleotides read TGTGCCAGCAGTAAAAGACTAGTATCAGAGACCCAGTACTTC. Amino acids: CASSKRLVSETQYF.

The chain uses TRBV12-5 and TRBJ2-7; tentatively, D is TRBD1 (6 bases). This CDR3 contains 15 residues. From germline, CDR1 is LGHNT and CDR2 FRNRAP. V lost 4 bases, J lost 5 bases, and 18 bases lay in between. The CDR3 loop reads CASGSVQGGVHEQYF. For the CDR3, the DNA is TGTGCTAGTGGTTCGGTACAGGGTGGGGTCCACGAGCAGTACTTC.

This clone was detected a few times. The V call is TRBV19, the J call TRBJ2-7; possibly TRBD2 for D (5 bases). The V end lost 5 bases, the J end lost 7 bases, and 9 bases lay between the germline ends. Germline V gene data show CDR1 as LNHDA and CDR2 as SQIVND (reference sequence). The length of the CDR3 is 11 residues. CDR3 residues: CASSPGGEQYF. CDR3 DNA sequence: TGTGCCAGTAGTCCAGGAGGTGAGCAGTACTTC.

The rearrangement uses TRBV30 and TRBJ2-3; weak D call: TRBD2 (7 bases). Germline CDR1 reads GTSNPN; CDR2 reads SVGIG (reference sequence). This CDR3 region has 19 residues. V was clipped by 3 bases and J by 3 bases, with 28 bases between them. For the CDR3, the DNA is TGTGCCTGGAGGGGTTGCCGGCAGGGGCGGGGGTCCAGGACAGATACGCAGTATTTT. This gives the protein CAWRGCRQGRGSRTDTQYF. Full variable domain (rest looked up from reference TRBV30 and TRBJ2-3): SQTIHQWPATLVQPVGSPLSLECTVEGTSNPNLYWYRQAAGRGLQLLFYSVGIGQISSEVPQNLSASRPQDRQFILSSKKLLLSDSGFYLCAWRGCRQGRGSRTDTQYFGPGTRLTVL.

In this sample, this clone turned up once. J is TRBJ1-2 and V is TRBV5-6, with TRBD1 matching 8 bases. This CDR3 has 14 amino acids. Per the germline V gene, CDR1 is SGHDT and CDR2 is YYEEEE. Trimming at V came to 4 bases and at J to 3 bases, leaving 5 bases not matched to a gene. CDR3 nucleotides: TGTGCCAGCAGCGCCAGGGGGCTCTACTATGGCTACACCTTC. Its protein product is CASSARGLYYGYTF.

V usage is TRBV5-8 and J usage is TRBJ2-7; D uncertain. Germline loops: CDR1 SGHTS, CDR2 YDEGEE. Trimming took off 3 bases at V and 7 bases at J, with 20 bases between the two ends. The CDR3 runs 15 residues. In DNA, the CDR3 is TGTGCCAGCAGCTACTCCGGCCGCCAGGTGAAAGAGCAGTACTTC. It codes for CASSYSGRQVKEQYF. The full variable domain, in which reference TRBV5-8 and TRBJ2-7 provide the parts outside the CDR3, is EAGVTQSPTHLIKTRGQQATLRCSPISGHTSVYWYQQALGLGLQFLLWYDEGEERNRGNFPPRFSGRQFPNYSSELNVNALELEDSALYLCASSYSGRQVKEQYFGPGTRLTVT.

V gene TRBV7-2 combines with J gene TRBJ1-2; D gene ambiguous. The V and J ends lost 0 bases and 6 bases respectively, with 11 bases between them. This CDR3 has 14 residues. Germline loops: CDR1 SGHTA, CDR2 FQGNSA. The CDR3 sequence: CASSLARMRNGYTF. In DNA form, the CDR3 reads TGTGCCAGCAGCTTAGCGCGGATGAGAAATGGCTACACCTTC.